The rows below give T cell receptor beta chains drawn from one sample of a study of vaccination effects on CD4 cells after COVID-19. The repertoire was sequenced with immunoSEQ multiplex PCR; TCRdb's copy has only in-frame clones and lacks some. Counted here are over 60,000 clones, roughly 81% occurring once; the ten biggest clones make up around 1.5%. Their antigens remain unidentified. Source: CD4+ T cells from PBMCs cultured with HCoV-229E spike peptides, taken after COVID-19 vaccination. The receptor set was obtained from a human donor who received a COVID-19 vaccine. The conserved cysteine and the conserved F or W are not part of the CDR3 here. Rows give clone size only sometimes, using once, few, many, or a class for an expanded clone.

V gene: TRBV6-5; clone size: -; J gene: TRBJ1-6; CDR3 protein: ASSTEYNSPLH
V gene: TRBV24-1; clone size: -; J gene: TRBJ2-3; CDR3 protein: ATSDRTGPIDTQY
V gene: TRBV6-5; clone size: once; J gene: TRBJ1-5; CDR3 protein: ASSLSKNSNQPQH
V gene: TRBV3-1/TRBV3-2; clone size: -; J gene: TRBJ2-2; CDR3 protein: ASSNRNTGELF
V gene: TRBV9; clone size: -; J gene: TRBJ2-5; CDR3 protein: ASSLNGLQETQY
V gene: TRBV18; clone size: -; J gene: TRBJ1-2; CDR3 protein: ASSPPLTGVGGYT
V gene: TRBV5-6; clone size: -; J gene: TRBJ1-6; CDR3 protein: ASSLPTALSSPLH
V gene: TRBV9; clone size: -; J gene: TRBJ2-2; CDR3 protein: ASSAQGVDTGELF
V gene: TRBV2; clone size: -; J gene: TRBJ2-3; CDR3 protein: ASSPDRGTDTQY
V gene: TRBV5-1; clone size: -; J gene: TRBJ2-1; CDR3 protein: ASSLTGEQF
V gene: TRBV7-2; clone size: -; J gene: TRBJ2-1; CDR3 protein: ASSSGQAYNEQF
V gene: TRBV4-3; clone size: -; J gene: TRBJ2-5; CDR3 protein: ASSQDLIAGGGETQY